These 8 T cell receptor beta chains were sequenced from one sample in a study of vaccination effects on CD4 cells after COVID-19. The data were produced by immunoSEQ multiplex PCR, yet TCRdb's version contains in-frame clones alone and is incomplete. The repertoire holds some 28,000 clones, with around 75% as singletons. Under the ViraFEST assay, PBMC were stimulated with viral peptide pools so that antigen-specific CD4+ T cells expanded. Sequencing was performed afterwards. Following a roughly 10-day culture, CD4+ T cells were purified. None of these healthy vaccinees had been infected with SARS-CoV-2 before vaccination. These receptors have no known antigen. The sequencing here drew on CD4+ T cells from PBMCs cultured with SARS-CoV-2 spike peptides, taken before COVID-19 vaccination. The receptors were gathered from a human donor who received a COVID-19 vaccine.

The chain links TRBV6-2 or TRBV6-3 to TRBJ1-5, with 7 bases that match TRBD1. This CDR3 region has 17 residues. Germline V lookup: CDR1 MNHEY, CDR2 SVGEGT. The trim removed 0 bases at V and 4 bases at J, leaving 9 bases unmatched. The CDR3 region has the DNA TGTGCCAGCAGTTACTCCCCTAACAGGGGCCAAAATCAGCCCCAGCATTTT. Translating it yields CASSYSPNRGQNQPQHF.

Remarks on this clone: Other DNA sequences in this sample translate to the same CDR3. V and J are TRBV9 and TRBJ1-3; possibly TRBD1 for D (5 bases). Trimming took off 2 bases at V and 3 bases at J, with 6 bases between the two ends. CDR1 is SGDLS, CDR2 YYNGEE, per germline. The CDR3 spans 13 residues. As DNA, the CDR3 is TGTGCCAGCAGCGTGGGGGATGGAAACACCATATATTTT. This sequence encodes CASSVGDGNTIYF. Based on the CDR3 plus reference TRBV9 and TRBJ1-3, the full variable domain is DSGVTQTPKHLITATGQRVTLRCSPRSGDLSVYWYQQSLDQGLQFLIQYYNGEERAKGNILERFSAQQFPDLHSELNLSSLELGDSALYFCASSVGDGNTIYFGEGSWLTVV.

This chain joins TRBV7-2 and TRBJ1-6; the D is unclear. The V gene's germline CDR1 is SGHTA and CDR2 FQGNSA. The CDR3 is 17 amino acids. V shed 4 bases and J shed 1 base, with 14 bases lying between them. CDR3 sequence reads: CASSSLEWESYNSPLHF. Written as DNA, the CDR3 is TGTGCCAGCAGCTCCCTAGAGTGGGAATCCTATAATTCACCCCTCCACTTT. The full variable domain, with the rest looked up from reference TRBV7-2 and TRBJ1-6, is GAGVSQSPSNKVTEKGKDVELRCDPISGHTALYWYRQSLGQGLEFLIYFQGNSAPDKSGLPSDRFSAERTGGSVSTLTIQRTQQEDSAVYLCASSSLEWESYNSPLHFGNGTRLTVT.

The chain uses TRBV4-1 and TRBJ1-1; D ambiguous. The CDR3 is made up of 16 amino acids. V dropped 2 bases and J dropped 1 base, with 14 bases sitting between them. Germline assignment: CDR1 MGHRA and CDR2 YSYEKL. The chain's CDR3 is CASSQTGIPPNTEAFF. For the CDR3, the DNA is TGCGCCAGCAGCCAAACCGGGATTCCCCCGAACACTGAAGCTTTCTTT.

This chain uses TRBV19 with TRBJ2-5; 12 bases are shared with TRBD2. Germline assignment: CDR1 LNHDA and CDR2 SQIVND (reference sequence). V dropped 6 bases and J dropped 4; count of bases not matched to a gene: 6. The length of the CDR3 is 15 residues. CDR3 sequence reads: CASSLLAGGIETQYF. CDR3 in DNA: TGTGCCAGTAGCTTACTAGCGGGAGGTATAGAGACCCAGTACTTC.

This clone has more than one count but fewer than ten. The chain is built from TRBV6-5 and TRBJ1-2; TRBD1 matches 9 bases. The CDR3 extends over 13 amino acids. The V gene end was trimmed by 6 bases and the J gene end by 5 bases; junction bases not matched to a gene: 4. CDR1 is MNHEY and CDR2 is SVGAGI in the germline V gene. The CDR3 nucleotides read TGTGCCAGCAGCAGGGACAGGGAATATGGCTACACCTTC. It yields the protein CASSRDREYGYTF.

Concerning this clone itself: The junction differs from germline at one of its ends, possibly a read error. This chain uses TRBV2 with TRBJ1-4, with a possible D match to TRBD1 (6 bases). Germline values: CDR1 SNHLY, CDR2 FYNNEI. The CDR3 consists of 16 residues. CDR3 sequence: CASSEEGGLKYEKLFF. The CDR3, as DNA: TGTGCCAGCAGCGAAGAAGGGGGGCTCAAGTATGAAAAACTGTTTTTT.

The chain joins TRBV7-2 to TRBJ1-4; D is uncertain. This CDR3 spans 15 amino acids. Trimming removed 5 bases at V and 1 base at J, with 11 bases between. Germline CDR1 SGHTA, CDR2 FQGNSA. CDR3 region: CASSPRTGTNEKLFF. The CDR3 DNA follows: TGTGCCAGCAGCCCACGGACGGGAACTAATGAAAAACTGTTTTTT.